This T cell receptor beta chain was identified in a study of blood T cell repertoires in COVID-19. Study overall: Acute and convalescent COVID-19 samples came from the United States, Italy and Spain. In each case, the material was cDNA or gDNA derived from T cells, B-cell-depleted T cells, or PBMCs.

Authors' processing steps: By means of reference gene primer amplification, nucleated cell counts were estimated. Sequencing was performed with immunoSEQ multiplex PCR; in TCRdb, only in-frame clones are kept and a portion is missing. V, J and clone size were drawn from that table, and D and trimming were deduced from the DNA. The sample lists approximately 250,000 clones, around four fifths seen once, with more than 6% in the top ten. V trimming: 2 bases; J trimming: 0 bases; junction bases outside the gene matches: 0. Germline V gives CDR1 MGHRA, CDR2 YSYEKL. The CDR3 is 16 amino acids. This clonotype originated in a woman aged 60-70 years with active or convalescent COVID-19. Sequenced input: peripheral blood. The chain couples TRBV4-1 to TRBJ2-2; 10 nucleotides agree with TRBD2. The CDR3 DNA sequence: TGCGCCAGCAGCCAAACTAGCGGGGCGAACACCGGGGAGCTGTTTTTT. Its translation is CASSQTSGANTGELFF.